These 26 T cell receptor beta chains originate from one sample sequenced in a study of T cell responses to AZD1222 COVID-19 vaccine. The method was immunoSEQ multiplex PCR; TCRdb's version includes in-frame clones alone and lacks a portion of them. The table has approximately 180,000 clones, approximately 86% seen once. Sequenced here: peripheral blood, sampled on day 0 of AZD1222 vaccination. The receptors come from an adult in good health.

The CDR3 loop is CASSVTHRAYEQYF. The CDR3 nucleotides are TGTGCCAGCAGTGTAACCCATAGAGCCTACGAGCAGTACTTC. V usage is TRBV2 and J usage is TRBJ2-7; unclear D gene. Trimming removed 4 bases at V and 2 bases at J, with 12 bases between. The CDR3 totals 14 residues. Germline lookup yields CDR1 SNHLY and CDR2 FYNNEI.

The chain links TRBV9 to TRBJ1-5, with D unclear. The length of the CDR3 is 16 residues. Trimming shortened V by 0 bases and J by 0 bases, and 10 bases separated the two germline ends. Germline CDR1 and CDR2: SGDLS and YYNGEE. In DNA, the CDR3 is TGTGCCAGCAGCGTAGGGCCCCTGGGTAGCAATCAGCCCCAGCATTTT. This gives the protein CASSVGPLGSNQPQHF.

This clone qualifies as medium-sized. The rearrangement uses TRBV6-2 or TRBV6-3 and TRBJ2-4; D remains unclear. Between the trimmed V and J ends, which lost 0 bases and 0 bases, there was a span of 12 bases. Germline V CDR1 and CDR2: MNHEY, SVGEGT. There are 17 residues in the CDR3. The CDR3 loop reads CASSYSRRALAKNIQYF. The CDR3 nucleotides are TGTGCCAGCAGTTACTCCCGGAGAGCCCTAGCCAAAAACATTCAGTACTTC.

The chain combines TRBV11-2 with TRBJ1-5, with 8 bases aligning to TRBD1. With 4 bases clipped from V and 2 bases from J, the junction kept 4 bases outside the gene matches. The CDR3 extends over 15 amino acids. From germline, CDR1 is SGHAT and CDR2 FQNNGV. CDR3 amino acids: CASSSGQGGNQPQHF. The CDR3 coding sequence is TGTGCCAGCAGCTCCGGACAGGGCGGCAATCAGCCCCAGCATTTT.

The chain links TRBV5-1 to TRBJ2-1; 9 bases fit TRBD1. CDR3 size: 14 residues. V shed 3 bases and J 9 bases; nucleotides not matched to a gene: 7. The germline gives CDR1 SGHRS, CDR2 YFSETQ. CDR3 bases: TGCGCCAGCAGCTCAGGGACAGGGAGAGGTGAGCAGTTCTTC. This translates into CASSSGTGRGEQFF. Using reference TRBV5-1 and TRBJ2-1 for the parts outside the CDR3, the full variable domain is KAGVTQTPRYLIKTRGQQVTLSCSPISGHRSVSWYQQTPGQGLQFLFEYFSETQRNKGNFPGRFSGRQFSNSRSEMNVSTLELGDSALYLCASSSGTGRGEQFFGPGTRLTVL.

The J gene is TRBJ2-1, the V gene TRBV5-1; no reliable D call. The V and J ends lost 0 bases and 0 bases respectively, with 7 bases between them. The CDR3 contains 15 residues. CDR1 SGHRS and CDR2 YFSETQ come from the germline V gene. The CDR3 nucleotides are TGCGCCAGCAGCTTGGAACTGGGCTCCTACAATGAGCAGTTCTTC. Translating gives CASSLELGSYNEQFF.

This chain uses TRBV27 with TRBJ2-7, with unresolved D. Trimming removed 7 bases from V and 5 bases from J, with 18 bases in between. Germline V gene lookup returns CDR1 MNHEY and CDR2 SMNVEV (reference sequence). The CDR3 sequence is 14 residues long. Written as DNA, the CDR3 is TGTGCCAGCACCTATGGCCCAACCATCAACGAGCAGTACTTC. Translating it yields CASTYGPTINEQYF.

V usage is TRBV10-3 and J usage is TRBJ2-7; D is undetermined. The CDR3 consists of 14 residues. Germline V lookup: CDR1 ENHRY, CDR2 SYGVKD. V lost 3 bases to trimming and J lost 1 base, with 10 bases between them. The CDR3 protein is CAISDLRLSYEQYF. CDR3 in DNA: TGTGCCATCAGTGACCTACGATTATCCTACGAGCAGTACTTC.

The gene calls are TRBV24-1 and TRBJ1-5, with D tentatively TRBD1 (6 bases). CDR1 KGHDR and CDR2 SFDVKD come from the germline V gene. Trimming cost V 0 bases and J 5 bases, with 7 bases left between them. The CDR3 consists of 14 residues. CDR3 sequence (DNA): TGTGCCACCAGTGATTTGGCAGGGGATCAGCCCCAGCATTTT. This translates into CATSDLAGDQPQHF.

The chain links TRBV7-6 to TRBJ2-3; D gene ambiguous. The CDR3 consists of 12 residues. Trimming removed 3 bases from V and 3 bases from J, with 4 bases in between. Germline lookup yields CDR1 SGHVS and CDR2 FNYEAQ. DNA of the CDR3: TGTGCCAGCAGCTTCAGGACAGATACGCAGTATTTT. Translating gives CASSFRTDTQYF.

The rearrangement uses TRBV18 and TRBJ1-1; 8 nucleotides agree with TRBD1. CDR3 length equals 16 residues. Trimming took 3 bases from V and 1 from J; bases not matched to a gene: 7. Germline V CDR1 and CDR2: KGHSH, LQKENI. CDR3 coding DNA: TGTGCCAGCTCACCCCCAGGGGGCGGGCGGAACACTGAAGCTTTCTTT. Its translation: CASSPPGGGRNTEAFF. Combining the CDR3 with reference TRBV18 and TRBJ1-1 gives the whole variable domain NAGVMQNPRHLVRRRGQEARLRCSPMKGHSHVYWYRQLPEEGLKFMVYLQKENIIDESGMPKERFSAEFPKEGPSILRIQQVVRGDSAAYFCASSPPGGGRNTEAFFGQGTRLTVV.

V is TRBV3-1 (or the pseudogene TRBV3-2) and J is TRBJ2-5; 12 bases are a match to TRBD2. Germline V gene lookup returns CDR1 LGHDT and CDR2 YNNKEL (reference sequence). The CDR3 totals 14 residues. V shed 6 bases and J 3 bases; nucleotides not matched to a gene: 2. The CDR3 DNA reads TGTGCCAGCAGTCGACTAGCGGGGGAAGAGACCCAGTACTTC. As protein: CASSRLAGEETQYF.

The chain links TRBV4-1 to TRBJ1-2; D is possibly TRBD1 (5 bases). The CDR3 has 18 amino acids. Germline V CDR1 and CDR2: MGHRA, YSYEKL. V lost 0 bases and J 4 bases, leaving 21 bases between the germline ends. For the CDR3, the DNA is TGCGCCAGCAGCCAAGAAGCTAACCCATCGGGGGGACCCTATGGCTACACCTTC. Its protein product is CASSQEANPSGGPYGYTF.

This clone was seen a handful of times. The J gene is TRBJ1-6, the V gene TRBV19; a weak D match, TRBD1 (5 bases). The CDR3 length is 17 residues. Deletions cut 3 bases from V and 8 bases from J, with 20 bases between. CDR1 is LNHDA, CDR2 SQIVND, per germline (reference sequence). CDR3 protein: CASSIRGRGARDSPLHF. CDR3 nucleotide sequence: TGTGCCAGTAGTATTCGGGGAAGGGGCGCCCGCGATTCACCCCTCCACTTT.

The V gene is TRBV5-1, the J gene TRBJ2-2; D remains unclear. This CDR3 is 14 amino acids long. Trimming took 7 bases from V and 2 from J, leaving 12 bases between them. Germline V CDR1 and CDR2: SGHRS, YFSETQ. The CDR3 DNA reads as TGCGCCAGCTCAACCGACTCTAACACCGGGGAGCTGTTTTTT. The encoded protein is CASSTDSNTGELFF.

Here the CDR3 reads CASSPEEVQYF. For the CDR3, the DNA is TGTGCCAGCAGCCCAGAAGAAGTGCAGTACTTC. The chain recombines TRBV7-9 with TRBJ2-7; D gene uncertain. The CDR3 consists of 11 residues. Looked up from germline, CDR1 is SEHNR and CDR2 is FQNEAQ (reference sequence). V was pared by 5 bases and J by 9 bases, with 11 bases between.

The chain employs TRBV19 and TRBJ1-1; D remains ambiguous. This CDR3 has 15 amino acids. V was cut by 5 bases and J by 1 base, with 14 bases left in between. Germline V gene lookup returns CDR1 LNHDA and CDR2 SQIVND (reference sequence). Written as DNA, the CDR3 is TGTGCCAGTAGTCCCCTAGGGCAGAAGAACACTGAAGCTTTCTTT. Translated, it gives CASSPLGQKNTEAFF.

This chain uses TRBV2 with TRBJ2-6, with D maybe TRBD1 (5 bases). The V gene's germline CDR1 is SNHLY and CDR2 FYNNEI. This CDR3 spans 14 amino acids. Trimming cost V 6 bases and J 2 bases, with 8 bases left between them. The DNA of the CDR3 is TGTGCCAGCAGGGAGACAGCTGGGGCCAACGTCCTGACTTTC. Amino acid sequence: CASRETAGANVLTF.

The chain couples TRBV9 to TRBJ2-5; the D is unclear. There are 14 residues in the CDR3. The germline gives CDR1 SGDLS, CDR2 YYNGEE. The germline V and J ends were trimmed by 4 bases and 5 bases, with 15 bases remaining between them. For the CDR3, the DNA is TGTGCCAGCAGCCCTTCGCTCCTTTCGGAGACCCAGTACTTC. Translating it yields CASSPSLLSETQYF.

The V gene is TRBV21-1, the J gene TRBJ1-1. TRBV21-1 is a recognized pseudogene. The CDR3 spans 20 residues. CDR3 coding DNA: TGTGCCAGCAGCCAAGAGGTCGGAGGGACACAACTTTTTTTAGGCACTGAAGCTTTCTTT. This translates into CASSQEVGGTQLFLGTEAFF.

This clone appeared once. This chain connects TRBV28 to TRBJ2-4, with 9 bases fitting TRBD2. V lost 6 bases, J lost 6 bases, and 15 bases stayed unmatched. Germline loops: CDR1 MDHEN, CDR2 SYDVKM. The CDR3 is 17 amino acids. DNA for the CDR3: TGTGCCAGCAGCCCCAGCATAGCGGGGGCCCTCATAAACATTCAGTACTTC. Its protein product is CASSPSIAGALINIQYF.

The chain uses TRBV19 and TRBJ1-2; D gene uncertain. The CDR3 has 14 residues. Germline V gives CDR1 LNHDA, CDR2 SQIVND (reference sequence). Trimming stripped 7 bases from V and 4 bases from J, with 16 bases between. The CDR3 spells CASTSSASGYGYTF. Written as DNA, the CDR3 is TGTGCCAGTACCTCCTCAGCTTCTGGCTATGGCTACACCTTC.

This chain joins TRBV7-3 and TRBJ2-3; no reliable D call. Germline assignment: CDR1 SGHTA and CDR2 FQGTGA. This CDR3 comprises 14 residues. V was trimmed by 3 bases and J by 0 bases, leaving 7 bases between them. CDR3 in amino acids: CASSLARSTDTQYF. DNA of the CDR3: TGTGCCAGCAGCTTGGCGCGGAGCACAGATACGCAGTATTTT.

The rearrangement uses TRBV9 and TRBJ1-1; no clear D gene. Germline loops: CDR1 SGDLS, CDR2 YYNGEE. This CDR3 region has 13 residues. Between the trimmed V and J ends, which lost 4 bases and 3 bases, there was a span of 10 bases. The CDR3 sequence: CASSRTADTEAFF. The CDR3 DNA sequence: TGTGCCAGCAGCCGCACAGCAGACACTGAAGCTTTCTTT.

The chain links TRBV20-1 to TRBJ2-7; a weak D match, TRBD1 (7 bases). This CDR3 is 13 amino acids long. With 3 bases removed from V and 2 bases from J, the gap between germline ends came to 11 bases. Germline V lookup: CDR1 DFQATT, CDR2 SNEGSKA (reference sequence). This CDR3 is CSASQGGPYEQYF. The CDR3 coding sequence is TGCAGTGCTAGTCAGGGGGGCCCCTACGAGCAGTACTTC.

In this sample, this clone turned up once. This sequence joins TRBV30 and TRBJ1-2; D is perhaps TRBD1 (5 bases). V lost 4 bases and J lost 7, with 22 bases in between. This CDR3 has 15 amino acids. Germline V gene sequence: CDR1 GTSNPN, CDR2 SVGIG (reference sequence). The CDR3 coding sequence is TGTGCCTGGAACCCGGCCGGGGGTAGAGGGCGTGGCTACACCTTC. Amino acid sequence: CAWNPAGGRGRGYTF.